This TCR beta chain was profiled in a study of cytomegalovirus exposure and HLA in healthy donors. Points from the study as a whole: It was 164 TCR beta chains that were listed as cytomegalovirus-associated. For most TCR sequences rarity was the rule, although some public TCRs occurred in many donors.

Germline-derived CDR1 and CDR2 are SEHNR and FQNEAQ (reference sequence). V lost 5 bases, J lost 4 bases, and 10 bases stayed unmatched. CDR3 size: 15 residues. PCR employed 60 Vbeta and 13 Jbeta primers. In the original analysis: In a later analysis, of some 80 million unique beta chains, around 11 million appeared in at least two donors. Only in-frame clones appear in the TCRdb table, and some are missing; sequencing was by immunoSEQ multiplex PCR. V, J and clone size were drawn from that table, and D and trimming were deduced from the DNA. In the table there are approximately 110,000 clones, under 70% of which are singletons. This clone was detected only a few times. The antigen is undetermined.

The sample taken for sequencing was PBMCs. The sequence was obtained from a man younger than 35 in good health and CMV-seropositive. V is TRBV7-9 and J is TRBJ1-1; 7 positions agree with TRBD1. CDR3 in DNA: TGTGCCAGCAGCCCAGGCGGGGCAGGGGGCACTGAAGCTTTCTTT. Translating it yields CASSPGGAGGTEAFF.